This TCR beta chain was sequenced during a study of blood T cells in healthy people across ages. From germline, CDR1 is SGHAT and CDR2 FQNNGV. CDR3 length: 15 residues. A second PCR, run for about 6 to 12 cycles, used a sample-barcoded 5' primer plus a J-beta primer mix. TCRdb processed the 5' RACE reads anew with MiXCR; each CDR3 protein has one entry. This sample has roughly 790,000 distinct CDR3 sequences, with around 40% found just once. This TCR derives from a woman aged 60-75 years in good health. The chain joins TRBV11-2 to TRBJ2-4, with a tentative D call TRBD1 (7 bases). The J call may be wrong; the DNA end is better matched by TRBJ2-7. Sequencing input: blood. DNA for the CDR3: TGTGCCAGCAGCTTAGCGCGGGGACAGTACTACGAGCAGTACTTC. It encodes CASSLARGQYYEQYF.